This TCR beta chain was captured by sequencing in a study of blood T cell repertoires in COVID-19. Looking at the study overall: The origin of the acute and convalescent COVID-19 samples was the United States, Italy and Spain. The cDNA or gDNA used as material had been derived from T cells, B-cell-depleted T cells, or PBMCs.

Per the original methods: Estimation of nucleated cell counts was performed using reference gene primer amplification. Libraries were prepared by immunoSEQ multiplex PCR; TCRdb keeps only in-frame clonotypes and omits some of them. V and J calls and clone size are given by that table; D and trimming were obtained from the DNA. Found here are under 150,000 clones, about 84% of them singletons; the top ten hold roughly 13%. The V gene's germline CDR1 is LGHDT and CDR2 YNNKEL (reference sequence). V dropped 2 bases and J dropped 7 bases, with 5 bases sitting between them. The CDR3 contains 11 residues. Sequencing input: peripheral blood. The TCR comes from a man in his sixties with active or convalescent COVID-19. V is TRBV3-1 (or the pseudogene TRBV3-2) and J is TRBJ1-2; D call uncertain. CDR3 amino acids: CASSQNGGYTF. The CDR3 DNA reads TGTGCCAGCAGCCAAAACGGTGGCTACACCTTC.